This T cell receptor beta chain was captured by sequencing in a study of T cell responses to AZD1222 COVID-19 vaccine. Study-wide background: Second-dose groups at about 4 or about 12 weeks were pooled.

Only in-frame clones appear in the TCRdb table, and some are missing; sequencing was by immunoSEQ multiplex PCR. There are over 100,000 clones in the sample; approximately 84% occur only once, and roughly 9% lies in the top ten. General observations from the study: Recipients of AZD1222 seropositive at baseline numbered only five or six.

This clone has only a few counts. What it binds is not known. The CDR3 totals 14 residues. Germline assignment: CDR1 PRHDT and CDR2 FYEKMQ (reference sequence). V was pared by 2 bases and J by 4 bases, with 10 bases between. V gene TRBV13 combines with J gene TRBJ2-3; maybe TRBD1 (6 bases). The sequences come from peripheral blood, collected on day 0 of AZD1222 vaccination. The receptor was derived from an adult in good health. CDR3 loop: CASSLLGGPDTQYF. CDR3 coding DNA: TGTGCCAGCAGCTTATTAGGGGGTCCAGATACGCAGTATTTT. The full variable domain, in which reference TRBV13 and TRBJ2-3 provide the parts outside the CDR3, is AAGVIQSPRHLIKEKRETATLKCYPIPRHDTVYWYQQGPGQDPQFLISFYEKMQSDKGSIPDRFSAQQFSDYHSELNMSSLELGDSALYFCASSLLGGPDTQYFGPGTRLTVL.